This is a list of T cell receptor beta chains from one sample in a study of metastatic and nonmetastatic thyroid tumors. TCRdb ran MiXCR on the PCR reads. The sample consists of roughly 25,000 clones, roughly 19% of them appearing once. Source material: blood. Receptor source: a male donor with papillary thyroid cancer or a benign thyroid nodule (not recorded which). Some clones in this sample may be carry-over from other donors' samples. The CDR3 runs from the conserved cysteine through the conserved F or W. The order of the fields is J gene, clone size, V gene, D gene, CDR3 protein, CDR3 DNA. A D gene is named only where the DNA matches it firmly. Size tells how often a clone was seen (once, few, many) or the class of an expanded clone, and some rows leave it out.

>TRBJ1-2|medium-sized|TRBV28|NA
CASRRDGPSYGYTF
TGTGCCAGCAGAAGGGACGGACCCTCGTATGGCTACACCTTC
>TRBJ1-2|once|TRBV6-2/TRBV6-3|NA
CPSSRQVDGYTF
TGTCCCAGCAGCCGACAGGTTGATGGCTACACCTTC
>TRBJ2-6|many|TRBV5-1|NA
CASSNIPTGANVLTF
TGCGCCAGCAGCAATATACCGACTGGGGCCAACGTCCTGACTTTC
>TRBJ2-5|many|TRBV5-1|NA
CASSREVPAETQYF
TGCGCCAGCAGTCGGGAAGTTCCTGCAGAGACCCAGTACTTC
>TRBJ2-7|many|TRBV7-9|TRBD1
CASSFPGQGVLEQYF
TGTGCCAGCAGCTTCCCCGGGCAGGGGGTACTTGAGCAGTACTTC
>TRBJ2-7|NA|TRBV30|TRBD1
CASSRGQGAHEQYF
TGTGCCTCTTCTAGGGGACAGGGGGCGCACGAGCAGTACTTC
>TRBJ2-1|NA|TRBV19|TRBD1
CASTRTGLNNEQFF
TGTGCCAGTACGAGGACAGGGCTCAACAATGAGCAGTTCTTC
>TRBJ1-4|many|TRBV9|NA
CASSVAAEVATNEKLFF
TGTGCCAGCAGCGTAGCTGCAGAAGTTGCAACTAATGAAAAACTGTTTTTT
>TRBJ2-6|many|TRBV19|NA
CASIERGAGANVLTF
TGTGCCAGTATAGAAAGGGGGGCTGGGGCCAACGTCCTGACTTTC
>TRBJ2-6|NA|TRBV28|NA
CACSAPGLGIISGANVLTF
TGTGCCTGCAGTGCGCCTGGACTGGGGATAATCTCTGGGGCCAACGTCCTGACTTTC
>TRBJ1-1|many|TRBV27|TRBD1
CASSFSGGMNTEAFF
TGTGCCAGCAGTTTCTCAGGGGGGATGAACACTGAAGCTTTCTTT
>TRBJ2-5|few|TRBV12-3/TRBV12-4|NA
CASSLVQGGVETQYF
TGTGCCAGCAGTTTAGTCCAGGGTGGGGTGGAGACCCAGTACTTC
>TRBJ2-7|NA|TRBV13|NA
CTSSLGRGAYEQYF
TGTACCAGCAGCTTGGGCAGGGGGGCGTACGAGCAGTACTTC
>TRBJ2-1|many|TRBV6-1|TRBD1
CASSEALGQGIF
TGTGCCAGCAGTGAAGCCCTGGGACAGGGGATCTTC
>TRBJ2-1|many|TRBV7-7|NA
CASSPGGYNEQFF
TGTGCTAGCAGCCCGGGTGGGTACAATGAGCAGTTCTTC
>TRBJ2-7|many|TRBV12-3/TRBV12-4|NA
CASSLGPSYEQYF
TGTGCCAGCAGTTTGGGGCCTTCCTACGAGCAGTACTTC
>TRBJ2-3|many|TRBV5-1|NA
CASGYGTDTQYF
TGCGCCTCGGGCTACGGGACAGATACGCAGTATTTT
>TRBJ2-5|many|TRBV2|NA
CAGRQGQETQYF
TGTGCCGGGAGGCAGGGCCAAGAGACCCAGTACTTC
>TRBJ1-3|many|TRBV11-1|NA
CASSLGGATNSGNTIYF
TGTGCCAGCAGCTTAGGGGGAGCTACGAACTCTGGAAACACCATATATTTT
>TRBJ2-7|many|TRBV6-2/TRBV6-3|NA
CASTRTEPYEQYF
TGTGCCAGCACAAGGACAGAGCCCTACGAGCAGTACTTC
>TRBJ2-7|NA|TRBV6-2/TRBV6-3|TRBD1
CASSLWTGSHGQYF
TGTGCCAGCAGTCTCTGGACAGGGAGCCACGGTCAGTACTTC
>TRBJ1-1|many|TRBV7-3|NA
CASSYTVNTEAFF
TGTGCCAGCAGCTACACGGTGAACACTGAAGCTTTCTTT
>TRBJ1-2|many|TRBV30|NA
CAWSPSTGLFYGYTF
TGTGCCTGGAGTCCTTCCACAGGGCTCTTCTATGGCTACACCTTC
>TRBJ1-2|many|TRBV19|TRBD1
CASSLRGPTTYGYTF
TGTGCCAGTAGCCTCAGGGGGCCCACTACCTATGGCTACACCTTC
>TRBJ2-5|many|TRBV4-3|NA
CASSQGHRAVETQYF
TGCGCCAGCAGCCAAGGACACAGGGCCGTTGAGACCCAGTACTTC
>TRBJ2-2|many|TRBV12-5|TRBD2
CASGFQRGGRDTGELFF
TGTGCTAGTGGTTTCCAGCGGGGGGGCCGCGACACCGGGGAGCTGTTTTTT
>TRBJ1-2|once|TRBV11-1|TRBD1
CASSLRDRGSGYTF
TGTGCCAGCAGCTTACGGGACAGGGGGTCTGGCTACACCTTC
>TRBJ2-3|many|TRBV6-1|TRBD1
CASRRQGFSTDTQYF
TGTGCCAGCAGGCGACAGGGTTTTAGCACAGATACGCAGTATTTT
>TRBJ1-6|few|TRBV6-1|NA
CASSPGEVSSPLHF
TGTGCCAGCAGCCCCGGGGAAGTCTCGTCACCCCTCCACTTT
>TRBJ1-3|many|TRBV5-6|NA
CASSWGRSGSGNTIYF
TGTGCCAGCAGCTGGGGGAGGTCAGGATCTGGAAACACCATATATTTT
>TRBJ2-1|many|TRBV6-2/TRBV6-3|NA
CASSFSSVGEQFF
TGTGCCAGCAGTTTCTCTAGCGTGGGTGAGCAGTTCTTC
>TRBJ2-2|many|TRBV20-1|NA
CSAPDPRGSNTGELFF
TGCAGTGCCCCCGATCCGCGAGGATCGAACACCGGGGAGCTGTTTTTT
>TRBJ2-7|many|TRBV20-1|NA
CSARGAGSYEQYF
TGCAGTGCTAGGGGAGCTGGCTCCTACGAGCAGTACTTC
>TRBJ2-3|many|TRBV2|NA
CASSETSTDTQYF
TGTGCCAGCAGTGAAACCAGCACAGATACGCAGTATTTT
>TRBJ2-5|many|TRBV20-1|TRBD2
CSGTSGILGTQYF
TGCAGCGGGACTAGCGGGATTCTAGGGACCCAGTACTTC
>TRBJ1-1|many|TRBV6-1|NA
CASSERENTEAFF
TGTGCCAGCAGTGAGAGGGAGAACACTGAAGCTTTCTTT
>TRBJ1-4|many|TRBV27|NA
CASSSYDRSGNEKLFF
TGTGCCAGCAGTTCTTATGACCGGTCGGGTAATGAAAAACTGTTTTTT
>TRBJ1-4|many|TRBV20-1|NA
CSASRQTPNEKLFF
TGCAGTGCTAGTAGGCAGACCCCTAATGAAAAACTGTTTTTT
>TRBJ1-5|many|TRBV5-1|TRBD1
CASSLGQGFGQPQHF
TGCGCCAGCAGCTTGGGACAGGGGTTCGGTCAGCCCCAGCATTTT
>TRBJ2-5|NA|TRBV4-3|TRBD1
CASSQAQGTGKETQYF
TGCGCCAGCAGCCAAGCTCAAGGGACAGGGAAAGAGACCCAGTACTTC
>TRBJ2-3|many|TRBV5-1|TRBD1
CASSLGQGDIDTQYF
TGCGCCAGCAGCTTGGGACAGGGGGATATAGATACGCAGTATTTT
>TRBJ2-7|many|TRBV11-2|NA
CASSSGSGTYEQYF
TGTGCCAGCAGTTCCGGCTCAGGGACGTACGAGCAGTACTTC
>TRBJ2-7|NA|TRBV20-1|NA
CSAADTAYEQYF
TGCAGTGCTGCCGACACAGCCTACGAGCAGTACTTC
>TRBJ2-7|NA|TRBV11-3|TRBD1
CASSPRTGSGEQYF
TGTGCCAGCAGCCCGCGGACAGGGTCGGGCGAGCAGTACTTC
>TRBJ2-2|few|TRBV24-1|NA
CATSGTPDAGELFF
TGTGCCACCAGCGGGACTCCCGACGCCGGGGAGCTGTTTTTT
>TRBJ1-5|many|TRBV4-2|NA
CASSHEEVGNQPQHF
TGTGCCAGCAGCCACGAAGAAGTAGGCAATCAGCCCCAGCATTTT
>TRBJ2-5|many|TRBV20-1|NA
CSAEGQYQETQYF
TGCAGTGCGGAAGGACAGTACCAAGAGACCCAGTACTTC
>TRBJ2-1|NA|TRBV19|TRBD1
CASRIEGQVRHNAQFF
TGTGCCAGTAGGATAGAGGGACAGGTCCGACACAATGCGCAGTTCTTC
>TRBJ1-2|many|TRBV7-3|TRBD1
CAGSPNRGEDGYTF
TGTGCCGGCAGCCCGAACAGGGGAGAAGATGGCTACACCTTC
>TRBJ2-3|many|TRBV6-1|TRBD1
CASSERDRDTDTQYF
TGTGCCAGCAGTGAAAGAGACAGGGACACAGATACGCAGTATTTT
>TRBJ1-2|NA|TRBV5-1|TRBD1
CASTPYYGDRAYGYTF
TGCGCCAGCACCCCTTACTACGGGGACAGGGCCTATGGCTACACCTTC
>TRBJ2-7|many|TRBV28|NA
CASRPGRILYEQYF
TGTGCCAGCAGGCCTGGACGGATTCTTTACGAGCAGTACTTC
>TRBJ1-2|NA|TRBV15|NA
CVTSRDWWSVGRLNYGYTF
TGTGTCACCAGCAGAGATTGGTGGTCAGTCGGCCGGTTAAACTATGGCTACACCTTC
>TRBJ2-7|NA|TRBV7-2|TRBD1
CASIVQGTVGDKQYF
TGTGCCAGCATCGTACAAGGGACAGTGGGCGATAAGCAGTACTTC
>TRBJ2-1|many|TRBV7-7|NA
CASSLGPTNEQFF
TGTGCTAGCAGCTTAGGCCCTACCAATGAGCAGTTCTTC